The clone carrying this T cell receptor beta chain was recorded at least ten times. Antigen specificity is unknown. The data originate from a study of human T cells and chemical hapten exposure. The study used a library that attached unique molecular identifiers to individual cDNA molecules. Authors' methods: Approximately 100,000 TCRs per sample was the median, with a range of about 20,000 to 690,600. One entry per CDR3 protein, called by TCRdb with MiXCR from the RACE reads. What appears here as the V and J calls and clone size reflects TCRdb's work, not the paper's. Of about 69,000 distinct CDR3 sequences listed, about a tenth were seen once; the top ten hold roughly 6.8%. Time point meaning: patch test 2, 6 weeks after DPC sensitization. The treatment was: therapeutic diphenylcyclopropenone sensitization with weekly scalp DPC. V lost 4 bases to trimming and J lost 8 bases; unmatched junction nucleotides: 5. The CDR3 runs 14 residues. Germline loops: CDR1 SGHTA, CDR2 FQGNSA.

Findings and caveats of the study: While controls formed fewer of them, expanded TCRs formed significantly more large CDR3 similarity clusters.

V gene TRBV7-2 combines with J gene TRBJ1-4; TRBD1 matches at 9 bases. The sequence came from a woman in her 50s with alopecia areata. Some clones in this sample may be carry-over from other donors' samples. The specimen was whole blood, collected in connection with sensitization to the hapten diphenylcyclopropenone (DPC). CDR3 nucleotides: TGTGCCAGCAGCTCCAGACAGGGGGTGGAAAAACTGTTTTTT. Its protein product is CASSSRQGVEKLFF.